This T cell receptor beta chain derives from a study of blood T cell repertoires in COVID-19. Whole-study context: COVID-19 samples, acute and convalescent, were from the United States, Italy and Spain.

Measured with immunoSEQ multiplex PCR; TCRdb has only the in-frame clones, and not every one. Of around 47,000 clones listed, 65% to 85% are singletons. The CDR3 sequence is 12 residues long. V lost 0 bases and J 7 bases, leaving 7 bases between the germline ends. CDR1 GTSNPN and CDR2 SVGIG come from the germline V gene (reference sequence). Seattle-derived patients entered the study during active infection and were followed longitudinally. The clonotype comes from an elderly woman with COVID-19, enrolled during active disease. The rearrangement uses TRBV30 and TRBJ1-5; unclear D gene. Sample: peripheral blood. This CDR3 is CAWSVTGQPQHF. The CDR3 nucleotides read TGTGCCTGGAGTGTAACGGGACAGCCCCAGCATTTT.